The TCR beta chain described here comes from a study of identical twins. Findings of the study overall: For cord blood, abundant beta clonotypes had fewer insertions, unlike memory repertoires, which showed none.

One entry per CDR3 protein results from TCRdb running MiXCR on the 5' RACE reads. The sample shows under 400,000 distinct CDR3 sequences, approximately 8.7% of them seen only once. Healthy Caucasians supplied all donations. As regards this clonotype: Antigen specificity is unknown.

What was sequenced was naive T cells sorted from blood. The sequence was obtained from a woman between 45 and 60 years old in good health.

The CDR3 is CASSIQGANEKLFF. The DNA for the CDR3 is TGTGCCAGCAGCATCCAGGGGGCTAATGAAAAACTGTTTTTT. This chain uses TRBV9 with TRBJ1-4, with 7 bases aligning to TRBD1. CDR1 and CDR2 from the germline V gene are SGDLS and YYNGEE. This CDR3 is built from 14 residues. Unmatched junction bases numbered 3, after V lost 4 bases and J lost 3 bases. The full variable domain, rest sourced from reference TRBV9 and TRBJ1-4, is DSGVTQTPKHLITATGQRVTLRCSPRSGDLSVYWYQQSLDQGLQFLIQYYNGEERAKGNILERFSAQQFPDLHSELNLSSLELGDSALYFCASSIQGANEKLFFGSGTQLSVL.